Here is one T cell receptor beta chain with its context. Ages ranged from about 18 to 100 years, with residence in under 25 US areas. Before being deemed recovered, Cohort 3 donors had two negative PCRs, clearance, or symptom resolution. The data stem from a study of blood T cell repertoires in COVID-19. Study at large: Sample material is recorded as cDNA or gDNA derived from T cells, B-cell-depleted T cells, or PBMCs.

Clones were read by immunoSEQ multiplex PCR, and TCRdb kept only the in-frame ones, dropping some. This table has 150,000 to 250,000 clones, 80% to 85% appearing once. The CDR3 is 15 amino acids. Germline-derived CDR1 and CDR2 are MDHEN and SYDVKM. V dropped 5 bases and J dropped 0; count of bases not matched to a gene: 4. The specimen sequenced was PBMCs or T cells enriched from blood (not recorded which). V usage is TRBV28 and J usage is TRBJ2-1, with 7 bases lining up with TRBD1. This clonotype was sampled from a man aged 35 to 55 who had recovered from COVID-19. CDR3 nucleotides: TGTGCCAGCAGTCAGACAGGGAGCTCCTACAATGAGCAGTTCTTC. It is translated as CASSQTGSSYNEQFF. Based on the CDR3 plus reference TRBV28 and TRBJ2-1, the full variable domain is DVKVTQSSRYLVKRTGEKVFLECVQDMDHENMFWYRQDPGLGLRLIYFSYDVKMKEKGDIPEGYSVSREKKERFSLILESASTNQTSMYLCASSQTGSSYNEQFFGPGTRLTVL.